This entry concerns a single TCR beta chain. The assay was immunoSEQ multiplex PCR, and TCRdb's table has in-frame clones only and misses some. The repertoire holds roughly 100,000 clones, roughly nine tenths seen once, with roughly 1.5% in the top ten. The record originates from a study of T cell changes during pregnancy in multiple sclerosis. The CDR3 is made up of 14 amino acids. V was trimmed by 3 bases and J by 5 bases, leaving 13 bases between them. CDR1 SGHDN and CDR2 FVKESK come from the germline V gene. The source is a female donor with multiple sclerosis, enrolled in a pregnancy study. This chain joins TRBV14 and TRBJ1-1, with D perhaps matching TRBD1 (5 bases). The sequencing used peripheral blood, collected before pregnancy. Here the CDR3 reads CASSHKSGGTEAFF. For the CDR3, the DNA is TGTGCCAGCAGCCACAAATCGGGGGGAACTGAAGCTTTCTTT.